This T cell receptor beta chain emerged from a study of blood T cells in healthy people across ages. This CDR3 contains 13 residues. V lost 6 bases, J lost 5 bases, and 12 bases lay in between. Germline lookup yields CDR1 SGHTA and CDR2 FQGNSA. Using a J-beta primer mix together with a sample-barcoded 5' primer, a second PCR was run for about 6 to 12 cycles. Each CDR3 protein gets one entry after TCRdb re-called the 5' RACE reads with MiXCR. The sample includes just under 900,000 distinct CDR3 sequences, 25% to 35% of them seen just once. The chain carries TRBV7-2 and TRBJ2-3, with no clear D. Material for sequencing was blood. The receptor was derived from an elderly woman in good health. CDR3 bases: TGTGCCAGCAGTCGCTGGACGGAAGATACGCAGTATTTT. This encodes CASSRWTEDTQYF.